Below, 10 T cell receptor beta chains from the same sample are listed, as sequenced in a study of blood T cell repertoires in COVID-19. This table comes from immunoSEQ multiplex PCR, and its TCRdb copy is limited to in-frame clones, with some not included. The data hold roughly 670,000 clones, with about 90% observed a single time. Input material: peripheral blood. These receptors were taken from a woman under 30 with acute or convalescent COVID-19.

The rearrangement uses TRBV18 and TRBJ1-1; possibly TRBD1 for D (6 bases). Looked up from germline, CDR1 is KGHSH and CDR2 is LQKENI. Trimming pared 3 bases from V and 0 bases from J, leaving 17 bases between. The CDR3 has 17 residues. The CDR3 reads CASSPLRGAGVNTEAFF. The CDR3 DNA follows: TGTGCCAGCTCACCGCTTCGTGGGGCAGGGGTGAACACTGAAGCTTTCTTT.

The V and J genes are TRBV15 and TRBJ2-7, with 7 bases matching TRBD1. The CDR3 is 15 residues long. The germline gives CDR1 LNHNV, CDR2 YYDKDF (reference sequence). J lost 6 bases, V lost 2 bases, and 10 bases had no gene match. The CDR3 reads CATSRRRDRMSEQYF. DNA for the CDR3: TGTGCCACCAGCAGACGCCGGGACAGAATGTCCGAGCAGTACTTC.

This clone was detected only a few times. The CDR3, as DNA: TGTGCCAGCAGTTTTTTAGGGGGCTTCGGTGAAGCTTTCTTT. Its translation: CASSFLGGFGEAFF. This chain joins TRBV27 and TRBJ1-1; the match to TRBD1 covers 7 bases. J was trimmed by 7 bases and V by 3 bases; bases with no gene match: 8. This CDR3 has 14 residues. Germline loops: CDR1 MNHEY, CDR2 SMNVEV (reference sequence).

J is TRBJ2-3 and V is TRBV7-2; D possibly corresponds to TRBD2 (6 bases). Germline V gene sequence: CDR1 SGHTA, CDR2 FQGNSA. The length of the CDR3 is 15 residues. Trimming took 6 bases from V and 3 from J, leaving 16 bases between them. CDR3 loop: CASSRQGGWTDTQYF. In DNA, the CDR3 is TGTGCCAGCAGTCGCCAGGGAGGATGGACAGATACGCAGTATTTT.

The chain links TRBV5-1 to TRBJ1-1, with a tentative D call TRBD1 (5 bases). Trimming took 2 bases from V and 7 from J, leaving 18 bases between them. The germline CDR1 and CDR2 sequences are SGHRS and YFSETQ. This CDR3 has 15 residues. The DNA for the CDR3 is TGCGCCAGCAGCTTCTCCCGGGACTTCGGCGGTGAAGCTTTCTTT. This translates into CASSFSRDFGGEAFF.

The chain combines TRBV10-3 with TRBJ2-7; 9 nucleotides agree with TRBD2. Trimming cost V 3 bases and J 5 bases; bases outside gene matches: 8. CDR3 length: 15 amino acids. Per the germline V gene, CDR1 is ENHRY and CDR2 is SYGVKD. The CDR3: CAISEGSGGRNEQYF. CDR3 sequence (DNA): TGTGCCATCAGTGAAGGTAGCGGGGGAAGGAACGAGCAGTACTTC.

This chain uses TRBV10-3 with TRBJ1-5; D remains unclear. This CDR3 is 15 amino acids long. Germline V CDR1 and CDR2: ENHRY, SYGVKD. With 4 bases removed from V and 0 bases from J, the gap between germline ends came to 10 bases. The CDR3 bases are TGTGCCATCAGTGCAGCCGGGGATAGCAATCAGCCCCAGCATTTT. This sequence encodes CAISAAGDSNQPQHF.

A single count supports this clone. The rearrangement uses TRBV11-2 and TRBJ1-1, with a weak D call TRBD1 (5 bases). Trimming removed 5 bases from V and 1 base from J, with 11 bases in between. The CDR3 consists of 14 residues. CDR1 and CDR2 from the germline V gene are SGHAT and FQNNGV. The CDR3 protein is CASSITGANTEAFF. The DNA for the CDR3 is TGTGCCAGCAGCATTACAGGTGCGAACACTGAAGCTTTCTTT.

The CDR3, as DNA: TGTGCCAGCAGTGAGACAGTTTCCTACAATGAGCAGTTCTTC. Amino acids: CASSETVSYNEQFF. The V gene is TRBV25-1, the J gene TRBJ2-1; possible D gene TRBD1, 5 bases. V was cut by 3 bases and J by 1 base, with 7 bases left in between. Germline loops: CDR1 MGHDK, CDR2 SYGVNS. The CDR3 covers 14 residues.

The V and J genes are TRBV4-1 and TRBJ2-7; 13 bases line up with TRBD2. This CDR3 has 19 residues. Germline V gives CDR1 MGHRA, CDR2 YSYEKL. V dropped 1 base and J dropped 0; count of bases not matched to a gene: 9. As DNA, the CDR3 is TGCGCCAGCAGCCAAGGGACCGGGACTAGCGGGGTTCGCTCCTACGAGCAGTACTTC. It codes for CASSQGTGTSGVRSYEQYF.